Following are 2 T cell receptor beta chains from one sample sequenced in a study of post-analysis software for immune sequencing data (dated by TCRdb to the mid-2010s). The library came from PCR. The sample was run on an Illumina HiSeq 2500. Unique molecular identifiers were incorporated into TCR beta cDNA libraries to reduce PCR and sequencing biases. TCRdb trimmed the raw reads at Q25, called clones with MiXCR and kept productive beta chains. Records with the same CDR3 protein are collapsed into one entry carrying the most frequent genes and DNA. The sample has about 200,000 distinct CDR3 sequences on record, approximately 28% of them singletons. The biggest ten clones account for roughly 3.4% of the sample. What the authors observed across the whole study: Significantly higher frequencies in patients than in controls were found for roughly 5 TRBV segments, including TRBV5-6, TRBV5-1 and TRBV20-1.

No antigen has been assigned to these receptors. Sequenced material: blood. The receptors come from a girl aged 2 to 17 with multiple sclerosis.

The V call is TRBV11-2, the J call TRBJ2-7, with 10 bases identical to TRBD2. CDR1 is SGHAT, CDR2 FQNNGV, per germline. V lost 1 base and J lost 1; bases outside the gene matches: 7. The CDR3 consists of 17 residues. CDR3 sequence: CASSLVAGGPQSYEQYF. CDR3 nucleotide sequence: TGTGCCAGCAGCTTAGTAGCGGGAGGCCCGCAATCCTACGAGCAGTACTTC.

J is TRBJ2-2 and V is TRBV7-2, with no clear D. The CDR3 covers 14 residues. Trimming took off 2 bases at V and 1 base at J, with 5 bases between the two ends. Germline assignment: CDR1 SGHTA and CDR2 FQGNSA. CDR3 protein: CASSLILNTGELFF. The CDR3 DNA reads as TGTGCCAGCAGCTTAATCTTGAACACCGGGGAGCTGTTTTTT.